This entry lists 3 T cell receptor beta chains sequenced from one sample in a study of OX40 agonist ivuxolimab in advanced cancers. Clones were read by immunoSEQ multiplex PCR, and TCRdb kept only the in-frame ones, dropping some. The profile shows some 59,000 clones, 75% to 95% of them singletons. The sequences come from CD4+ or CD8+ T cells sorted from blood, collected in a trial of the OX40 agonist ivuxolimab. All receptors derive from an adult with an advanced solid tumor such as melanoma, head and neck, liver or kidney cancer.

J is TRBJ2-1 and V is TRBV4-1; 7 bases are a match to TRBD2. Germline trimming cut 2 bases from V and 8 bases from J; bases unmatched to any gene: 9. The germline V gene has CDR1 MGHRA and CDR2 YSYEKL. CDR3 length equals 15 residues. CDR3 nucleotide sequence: TGCGCCAGCAGCCAACTGTCCGCTAGCGGCTATGAGCAGTTCTTC. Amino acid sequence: CASSQLSASGYEQFF.

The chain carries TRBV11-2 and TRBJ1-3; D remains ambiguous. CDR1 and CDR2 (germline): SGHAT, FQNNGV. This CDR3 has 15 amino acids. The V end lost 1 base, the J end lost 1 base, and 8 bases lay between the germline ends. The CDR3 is CASSLGRNSGNTIYF. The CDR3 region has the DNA TGTGCCAGCAGCTTAGGACGGAATTCTGGAAACACCATATATTTT.

CDR3 residues: CASMKVFSGNTIYF. DNA for the CDR3: TGTGCCAGTATGAAGGTCTTCTCTGGAAACACCATATATTTT. The genes are TRBV19 and TRBJ1-3; D not certain. The CDR3 consists of 14 residues. The V gene lost 7 bases and the J gene lost 0 bases, with 10 bases spanning the gap. Germline CDR1 and CDR2: LNHDA and SQIVND (reference sequence).